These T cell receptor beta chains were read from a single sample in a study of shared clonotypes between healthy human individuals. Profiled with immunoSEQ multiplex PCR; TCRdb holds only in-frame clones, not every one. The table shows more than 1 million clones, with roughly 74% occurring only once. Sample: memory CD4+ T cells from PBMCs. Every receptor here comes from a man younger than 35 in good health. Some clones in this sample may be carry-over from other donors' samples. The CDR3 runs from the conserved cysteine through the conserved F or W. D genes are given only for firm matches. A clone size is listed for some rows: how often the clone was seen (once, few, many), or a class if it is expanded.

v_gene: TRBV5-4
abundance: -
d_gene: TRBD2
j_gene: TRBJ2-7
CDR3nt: TGTGCCAGCAGCCCTCCGCGGGGGGGGTGGGACGAGCAGTACTTC
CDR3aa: CASSPPRGGWDEQYF

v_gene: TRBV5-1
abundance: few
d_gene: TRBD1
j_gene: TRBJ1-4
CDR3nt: TGCGCCAGCAGCATAGGACAGGGGCAAAGGGAAAAACTGTTTTTT
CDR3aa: CASSIGQGQREKLFF

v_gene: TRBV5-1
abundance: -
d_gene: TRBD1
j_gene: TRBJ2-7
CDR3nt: TGCGCCAGCAGTAGGACAGGGGACTACGAGCAGTACTTC
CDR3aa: CASSRTGDYEQYF

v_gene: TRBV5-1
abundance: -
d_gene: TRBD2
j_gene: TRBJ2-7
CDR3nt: TGCGCCAGCAGCTTGCCCAGGTCGGGACTAGCGGGAGAGAGGGACGAGCAGTACTTC
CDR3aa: CASSLPRSGLAGERDEQYF

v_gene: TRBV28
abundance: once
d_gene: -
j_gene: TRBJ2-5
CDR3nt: TGTGCCAGCAGTTTAGTAAGGGCTAGCCTTCAAGAGACCCAGTACTTC
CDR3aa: CASSLVRASLQETQYF

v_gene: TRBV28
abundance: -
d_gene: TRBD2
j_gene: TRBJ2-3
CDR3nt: TGTGCCAGCAGTTTGCCGGGAGGTCCAGATACGCAGTATTTT
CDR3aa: CASSLPGGPDTQYF

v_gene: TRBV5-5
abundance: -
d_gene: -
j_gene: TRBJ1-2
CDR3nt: TGTGCCAGCAGCTTGTTGGGTGTGGGTAACTATGGCTACACCTTC
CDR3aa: CASSLLGVGNYGYTF

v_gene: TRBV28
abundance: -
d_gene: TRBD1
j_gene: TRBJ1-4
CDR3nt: TGTGCCAGCAGCCCACCAGGGGGTCTGAAACTGTTTTTT
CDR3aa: CASSPPGGLKLFF

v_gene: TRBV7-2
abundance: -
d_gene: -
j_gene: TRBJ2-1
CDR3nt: TGTGCCAGCAGCCTAATTGGACTTTACAATGAGCAGTTCTTC
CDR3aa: CASSLIGLYNEQFF

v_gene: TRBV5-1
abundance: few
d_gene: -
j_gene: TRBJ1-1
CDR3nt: TGCGCCAGCAGCGCTAAAGGATCAGGGATGGGGACTGAAGCTTTCTTT
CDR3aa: CASSAKGSGMGTEAFF

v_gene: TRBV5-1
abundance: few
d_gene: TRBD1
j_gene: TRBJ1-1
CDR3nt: TGCGCCAGCAGCTTCGACAGGGTCACTGAAGCTTTCTTT
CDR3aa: CASSFDRVTEAFF

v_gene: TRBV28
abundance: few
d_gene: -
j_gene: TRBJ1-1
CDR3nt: TGTGCCAGCAGTCCTCCTCTTGGACGGAACACTGAAGCTTTCTTT
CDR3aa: CASSPPLGRNTEAFF

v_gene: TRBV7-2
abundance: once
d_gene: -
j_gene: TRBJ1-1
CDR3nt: TGTGCCAGCAGCGCGACCCGGAGCACTGAAGCTTTCTTT
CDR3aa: CASSATRSTEAFF

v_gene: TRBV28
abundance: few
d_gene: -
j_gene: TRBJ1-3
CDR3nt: TGTGCCAGCAGTCGTCCCCCGGGATCTGGAAACACCATATATTTT
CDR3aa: CASSRPPGSGNTIYF

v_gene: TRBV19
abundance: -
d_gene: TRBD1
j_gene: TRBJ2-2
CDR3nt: TGTGCCAGTAGTGGGGACAGATACTTCACCGGGGAGCTGTTTTTT
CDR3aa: CASSGDRYFTGELFF

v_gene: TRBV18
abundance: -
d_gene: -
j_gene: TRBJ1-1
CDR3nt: TGTGCCAGCTCACCTGTCACAGGGATTTCGGGTGAAGCTTTCTTT
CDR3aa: CASSPVTGISGEAFF

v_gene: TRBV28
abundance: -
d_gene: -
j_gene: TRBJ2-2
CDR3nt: TGTGCCAGCAGTGCCCCATCCGGACGCCCCCCGAACACCGGGGAGCTGTTTTTT
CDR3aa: CASSAPSGRPPNTGELFF

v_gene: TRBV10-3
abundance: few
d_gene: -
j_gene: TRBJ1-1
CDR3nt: TGTGCCATCAGTGATCAACACGGGGCCGAAGCTTTCTTT
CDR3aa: CAISDQHGAEAFF

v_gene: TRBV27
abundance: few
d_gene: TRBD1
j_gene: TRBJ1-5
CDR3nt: TGTGCCAGCAGTTTGCAGGGGGCTCAGCCCCAGCATTTT
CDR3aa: CASSLQGAQPQHF

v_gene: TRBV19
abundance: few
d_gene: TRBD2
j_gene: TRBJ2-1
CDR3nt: TGTGCCAGTAGTTTGTTTGGACTAGCGGGAGATGAGCAGTTCTTC
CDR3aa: CASSLFGLAGDEQFF

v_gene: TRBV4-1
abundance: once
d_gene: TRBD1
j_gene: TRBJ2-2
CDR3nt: TGCGCCAGCAGCCGGGGGACAGGGCCGAACACCGGGGAGCTGTTTTTT
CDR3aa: CASSRGTGPNTGELFF

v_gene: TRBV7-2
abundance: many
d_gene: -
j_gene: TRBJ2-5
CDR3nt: TGTGCCAGCACCCCCATGGCTGGAGGTTGGTCGGGGGAGACCCAGTACTTC
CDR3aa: CASTPMAGGWSGETQYF

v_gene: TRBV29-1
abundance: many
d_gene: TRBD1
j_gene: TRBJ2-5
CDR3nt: TGCAGCGTGAACAGGGGGCGATTTAATTTGGAGCAAGAGACCCAGTACTTC
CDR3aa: CSVNRGRFNLEQETQYF

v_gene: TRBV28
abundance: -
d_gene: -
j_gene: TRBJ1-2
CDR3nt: TGTGCCATCCTGACAATAGGGGACGCTGGCTACACCTTC
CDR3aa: CAILTIGDAGYTF

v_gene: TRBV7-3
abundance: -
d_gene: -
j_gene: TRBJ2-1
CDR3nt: TGTGCCAGCAGCGCCGGGAGTGAGCAGTTCTTC
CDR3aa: CASSAGSEQFF

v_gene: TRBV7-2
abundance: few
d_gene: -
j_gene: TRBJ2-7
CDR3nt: TGTGCCAGCAGCTTAGCGCGGGCGGGGTACGAGCAGTACTTC
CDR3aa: CASSLARAGYEQYF

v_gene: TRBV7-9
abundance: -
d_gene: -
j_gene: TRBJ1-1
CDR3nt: TGTGCCAGCAGCTTCGGGAGAAGGGGGAACACTGAAGCTTTCTTT
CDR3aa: CASSFGRRGNTEAFF

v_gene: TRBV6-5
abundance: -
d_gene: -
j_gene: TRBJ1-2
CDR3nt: TGTGCCAGCAGATTTGACAGCTCCTATGGCTACACCTTC
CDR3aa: CASRFDSSYGYTF

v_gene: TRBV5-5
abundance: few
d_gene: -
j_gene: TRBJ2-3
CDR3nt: TGTGCCGGATACAGGCCCAGCACAGATACGCAGTATTTT
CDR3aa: CAGYRPSTDTQYF

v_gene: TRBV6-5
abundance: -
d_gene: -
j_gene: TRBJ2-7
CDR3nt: TGTGCCAGCAGTCGTCCCGCCCCCCGCTACGAGCAGTACTTC
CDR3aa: CASSRPAPRYEQYF

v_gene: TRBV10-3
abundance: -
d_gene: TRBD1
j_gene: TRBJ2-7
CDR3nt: TGTGCCACGGGACAGGGGGCGAGGGTCGAGCAGTACTTC
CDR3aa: CATGQGARVEQYF

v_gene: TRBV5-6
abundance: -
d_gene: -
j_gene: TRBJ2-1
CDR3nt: TGTGCCAGCAGCTTGTGGGGAACGCAGTTCTTC
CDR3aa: CASSLWGTQFF

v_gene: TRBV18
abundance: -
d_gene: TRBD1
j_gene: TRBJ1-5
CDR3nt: TGTGCCAGCTCATTGTCAGGGGGCGAACAGCCCCAGCATTTT
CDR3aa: CASSLSGGEQPQHF

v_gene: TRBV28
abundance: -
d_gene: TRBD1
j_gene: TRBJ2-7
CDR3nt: TGTGCCAGCAGTGAGCCGGGACAGGGATATGGGCAGTACTTC
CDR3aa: CASSEPGQGYGQYF

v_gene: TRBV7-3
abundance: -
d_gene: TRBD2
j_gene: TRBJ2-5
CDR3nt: TGTGCCAGCAGCCTCGGGACTAGCGGGAGTGAGGGAGAGACCCAGTACTTC
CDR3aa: CASSLGTSGSEGETQYF

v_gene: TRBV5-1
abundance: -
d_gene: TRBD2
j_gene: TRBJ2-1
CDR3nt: TGCGCCAGCAGCTTGGACGGGCGGATAGCGGGATACAATGAGCAGTTCTTC
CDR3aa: CASSLDGRIAGYNEQFF

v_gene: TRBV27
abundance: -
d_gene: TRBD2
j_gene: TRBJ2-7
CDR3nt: TGTGCCAGCAGTTGGGGACTAGCGGGTGCCACCTACGAGCAGTACTTC
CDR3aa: CASSWGLAGATYEQYF

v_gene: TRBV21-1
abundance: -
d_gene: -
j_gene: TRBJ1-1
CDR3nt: TGTGCCAGCAGCCAAAAGGGGTACAGGGGCGAGAACACGAACACTGAAGCTTTCTTT
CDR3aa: CASSQKGYRGENTNTEAFF

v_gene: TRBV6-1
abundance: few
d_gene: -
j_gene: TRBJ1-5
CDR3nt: TGTGCCAGCAGTGAATTGGGGCAGGGAGGCGGAACCCAGCATTTT
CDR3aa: CASSELGQGGGTQHF

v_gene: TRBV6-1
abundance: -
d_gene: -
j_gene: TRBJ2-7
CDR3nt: TGTGCCAGCACTAAGGGACTTTCCTACGAGCAGTACTTC
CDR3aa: CASTKGLSYEQYF

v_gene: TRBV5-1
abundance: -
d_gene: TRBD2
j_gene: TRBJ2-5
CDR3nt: TGCGCCAGCTCCGGCGGGAGTATGGAGACCCAGTACTTC
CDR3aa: CASSGGSMETQYF

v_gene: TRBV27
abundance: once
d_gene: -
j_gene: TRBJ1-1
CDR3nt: TGTGCCAGCAGTTTATATTCAGTGAACACTGAAGCTTTCTTT
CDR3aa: CASSLYSVNTEAFF

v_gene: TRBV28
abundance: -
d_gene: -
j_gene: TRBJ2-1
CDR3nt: TGTGCCAGCAGTTTAGGGACCGGACACAACAATGAGCAGTTCTTC
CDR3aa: CASSLGTGHNNEQFF

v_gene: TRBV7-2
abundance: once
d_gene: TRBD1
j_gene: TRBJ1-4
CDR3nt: TGTGCCAGCAGCAGACCGGGACAGGAGGATGAAAAACTGTTTTTT
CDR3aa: CASSRPGQEDEKLFF

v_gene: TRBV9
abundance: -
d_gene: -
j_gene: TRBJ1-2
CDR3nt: TGTGCCAGCACCCTAGACACGTCTAACTACGGCTACACCTTC
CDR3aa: CASTLDTSNYGYTF

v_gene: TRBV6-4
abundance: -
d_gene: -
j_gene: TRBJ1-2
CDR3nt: TGTGCCAGCAGTGACGGGACCGGCTATGGCTACACCTTC
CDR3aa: CASSDGTGYGYTF

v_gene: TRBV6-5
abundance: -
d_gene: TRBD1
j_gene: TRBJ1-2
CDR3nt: TGTGCCAGCAGACCAGGGACAGGGAGCTACACCTTC
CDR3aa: CASRPGTGSYTF

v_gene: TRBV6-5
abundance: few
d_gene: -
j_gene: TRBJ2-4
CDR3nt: TGTGCCAGCAGCCGGAGCGGAATAGCCAAAAACATTCAGTACTTC
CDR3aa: CASSRSGIAKNIQYF

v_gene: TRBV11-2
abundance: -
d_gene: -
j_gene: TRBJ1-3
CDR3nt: TGTGCCAGCAGCTTAGTTCCCCCCCCAGTGGTTGGAAACACCATATATTTT
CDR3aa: CASSLVPPPVVGNTIYF

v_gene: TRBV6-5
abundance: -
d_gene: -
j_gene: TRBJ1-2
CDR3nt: TGTGCCAGCGGTACCGACAGAAACTCTGGCTACACCTTC
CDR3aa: CASGTDRNSGYTF

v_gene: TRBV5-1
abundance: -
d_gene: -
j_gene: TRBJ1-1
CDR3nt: TGCGCCAGCAGCCCCTCAAGGGGTGATACTGAAGCTTTCTTT
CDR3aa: CASSPSRGDTEAFF

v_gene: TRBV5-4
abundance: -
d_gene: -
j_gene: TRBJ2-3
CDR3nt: TGTGCCAGCAGCTTTCTCTCGGGGCTTGCAGATACGCAGTATTTT
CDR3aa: CASSFLSGLADTQYF

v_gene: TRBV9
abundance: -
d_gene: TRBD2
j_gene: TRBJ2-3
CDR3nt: TGTGCCAGCAGCATAGCGGGCAGTGACACAGATACGCAGTATTTT
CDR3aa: CASSIAGSDTDTQYF

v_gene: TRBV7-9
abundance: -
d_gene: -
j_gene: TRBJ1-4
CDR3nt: TGTGCCAGCAGCTTTGGTCAGGGTAATTTAGAAAAACTGTTTTTT
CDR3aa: CASSFGQGNLEKLFF